This TCR beta chain is drawn from a study of blood T cells in healthy people across ages. Isolation of PBMCs gave at least 6 million cells per sample. The CDR3 length is 13 residues. The V gene lost 0 bases and the J gene lost 4 bases, with 6 bases spanning the gap. Per the germline V gene, CDR1 is KGHSH and CDR2 is LQKENI. Alongside a J-beta primer mix, a sample-barcoded 5' primer served in a second PCR lasting about 7 to 11 cycles. Every sample gave at least 2.5 million paired-end reads containing CDR3. One entry per CDR3 protein, called by TCRdb with MiXCR from the 5' RACE reads. The repertoire holds some 560,000 distinct CDR3 sequences, 25% to 35% seen once, with approximately 3.6% in the top ten. The sample also formed part of further work on T cells of mothers and their children. Per that paper: Nine systemically healthy Caucasian donors: three mothers, six children. In cDNA synthesis, all of the extracted RNA was used at roughly 1.5 ug per 15 ul.

Material: blood. This chain uses TRBV18 with TRBJ1-2, with D unclear. The clonotype originates from a boy aged 2 to 10 in good health. CDR3 region: CASSPPGTYGYTF. CDR3 bases: TGTGCCAGCTCACCACCGGGTACCTATGGCTACACCTTC.